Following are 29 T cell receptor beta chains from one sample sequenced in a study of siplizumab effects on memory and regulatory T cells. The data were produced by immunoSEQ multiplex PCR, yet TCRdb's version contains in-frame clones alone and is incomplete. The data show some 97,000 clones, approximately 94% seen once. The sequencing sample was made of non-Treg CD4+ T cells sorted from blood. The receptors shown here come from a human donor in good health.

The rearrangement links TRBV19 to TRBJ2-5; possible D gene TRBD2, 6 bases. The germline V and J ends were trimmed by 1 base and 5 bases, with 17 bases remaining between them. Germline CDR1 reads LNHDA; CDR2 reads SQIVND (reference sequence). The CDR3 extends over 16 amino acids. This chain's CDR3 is CASSIVIRGGEETQYF. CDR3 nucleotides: TGTGCCAGTAGTATAGTAATCCGCGGAGGGGAGGAGACCCAGTACTTC.

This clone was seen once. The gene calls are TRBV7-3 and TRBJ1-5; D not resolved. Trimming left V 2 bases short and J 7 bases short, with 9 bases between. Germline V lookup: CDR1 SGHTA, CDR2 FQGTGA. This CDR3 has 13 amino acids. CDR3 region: CASSLDRGQPQHF. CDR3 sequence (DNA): TGTGCCAGCAGCTTAGATCGAGGGCAGCCCCAGCATTTT.

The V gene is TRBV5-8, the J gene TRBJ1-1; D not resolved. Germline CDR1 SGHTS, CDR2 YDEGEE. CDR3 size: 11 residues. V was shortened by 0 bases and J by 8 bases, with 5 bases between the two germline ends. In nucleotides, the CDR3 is TGTGCCAGCAGCTTGGTTAGGGAAGCTTTCTTT. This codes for CASSLVREAFF.

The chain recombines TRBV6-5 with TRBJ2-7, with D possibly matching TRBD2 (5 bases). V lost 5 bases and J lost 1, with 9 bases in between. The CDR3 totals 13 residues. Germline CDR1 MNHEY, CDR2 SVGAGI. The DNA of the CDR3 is TGTGCCAGCAGTCTCTCGGGGTCCTACGAGCAGTACTTC. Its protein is CASSLSGSYEQYF.

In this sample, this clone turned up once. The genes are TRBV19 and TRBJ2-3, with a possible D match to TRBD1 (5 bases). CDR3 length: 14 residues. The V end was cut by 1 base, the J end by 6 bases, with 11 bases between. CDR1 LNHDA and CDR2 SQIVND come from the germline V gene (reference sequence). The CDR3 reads CASSIGGSVDTQYF. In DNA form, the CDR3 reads TGTGCCAGTAGTATAGGGGGCAGCGTGGATACGCAGTATTTT.

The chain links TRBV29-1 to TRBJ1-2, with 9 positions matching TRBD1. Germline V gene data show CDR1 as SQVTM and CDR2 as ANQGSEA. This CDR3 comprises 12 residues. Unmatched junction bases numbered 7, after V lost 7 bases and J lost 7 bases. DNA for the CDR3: TGCAGCGCCGGGGGACAGGGTCGTGGCTACACCTTC. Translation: CSAGGQGRGYTF.

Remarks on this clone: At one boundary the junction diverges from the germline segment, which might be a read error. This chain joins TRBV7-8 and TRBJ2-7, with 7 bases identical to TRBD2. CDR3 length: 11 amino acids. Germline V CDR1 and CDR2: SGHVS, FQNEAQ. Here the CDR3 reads CASSFWVVAGF. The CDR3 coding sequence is TGTGCCAGCAGCTTTTGGGTTGTAGCGGGCTTC.

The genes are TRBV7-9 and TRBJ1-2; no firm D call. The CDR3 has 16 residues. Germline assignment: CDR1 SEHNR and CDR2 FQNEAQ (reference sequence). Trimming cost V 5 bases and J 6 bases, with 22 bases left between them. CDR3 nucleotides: TGTGCCAGCAGCCGAAATGGAGGCCATTCTGTACATGGCTACACCTTC. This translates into CASSRNGGHSVHGYTF.

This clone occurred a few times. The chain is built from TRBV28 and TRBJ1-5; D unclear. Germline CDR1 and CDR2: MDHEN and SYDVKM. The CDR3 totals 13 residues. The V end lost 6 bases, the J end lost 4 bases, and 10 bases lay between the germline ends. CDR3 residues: CASSPTSNQPQHF. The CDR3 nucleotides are TGTGCCAGCAGCCCAACAAGTAATCAGCCCCAGCATTTT.

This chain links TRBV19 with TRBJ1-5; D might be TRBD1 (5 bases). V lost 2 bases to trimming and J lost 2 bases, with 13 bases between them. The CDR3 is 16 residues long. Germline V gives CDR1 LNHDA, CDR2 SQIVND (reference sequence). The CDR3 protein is CASSIRGAVGNQPQHF. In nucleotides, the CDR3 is TGTGCCAGTAGTATAAGGGGAGCGGTTGGCAATCAGCCCCAGCATTTT.

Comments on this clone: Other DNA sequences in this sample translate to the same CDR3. This CDR3 reads CASSLGQGTNEKLFF. In DNA, the CDR3 is TGCGCCAGCAGCTTGGGACAGGGAACTAATGAAAAACTGTTTTTT. The chain employs TRBV5-1 and TRBJ1-4; TRBD1 aligns across 7 bases. CDR1 and CDR2 (germline): SGHRS, YFSETQ. The CDR3 totals 15 residues. V was clipped by 0 bases and J by 1 base; unmatched bases: 0.

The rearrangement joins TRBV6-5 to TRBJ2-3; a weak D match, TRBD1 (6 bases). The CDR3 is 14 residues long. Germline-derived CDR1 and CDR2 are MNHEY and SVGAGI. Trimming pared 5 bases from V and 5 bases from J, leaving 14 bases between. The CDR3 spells CASSDTGTVDTQYF. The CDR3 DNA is TGTGCCAGCAGTGACACAGGGACGGTAGATACGCAGTATTTT.

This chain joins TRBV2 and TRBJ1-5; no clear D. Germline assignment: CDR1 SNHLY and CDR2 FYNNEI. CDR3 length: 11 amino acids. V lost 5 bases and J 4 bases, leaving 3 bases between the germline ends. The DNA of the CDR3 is TGTGCCAGCAGTCTAAATCAGCCCCAGCATTTT. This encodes CASSLNQPQHF.

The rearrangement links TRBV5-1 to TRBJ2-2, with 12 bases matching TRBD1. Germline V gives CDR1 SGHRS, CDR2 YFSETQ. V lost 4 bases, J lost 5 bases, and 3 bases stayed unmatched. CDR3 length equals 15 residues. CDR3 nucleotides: TGCGCCAGCAGCGGGGGACAGGGGGCGACCGGGGAGCTGTTTTTT. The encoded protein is CASSGGQGATGELFF.

The CDR3: CASSQHGAGIRDEQYF. CDR3 DNA sequence: TGTGCCAGCAGCCAACACGGGGCAGGAATACGCGACGAGCAGTACTTC. The chain is built from TRBV28 and TRBJ2-7; D assignment may be TRBD1 or TRBD2 (5 bases each). The V gene's germline CDR1 is MDHEN and CDR2 SYDVKM. V lost 6 bases, J lost 5 bases, and 23 bases lay in between. CDR3 size: 16 residues.

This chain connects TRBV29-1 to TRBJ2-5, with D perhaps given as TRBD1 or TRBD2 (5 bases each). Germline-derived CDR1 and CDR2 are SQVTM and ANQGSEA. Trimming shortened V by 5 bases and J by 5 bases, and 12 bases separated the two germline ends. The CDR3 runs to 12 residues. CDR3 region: CSVLEGSETQYF. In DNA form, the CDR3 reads TGCAGCGTTCTAGAGGGGAGCGAGACCCAGTACTTC.

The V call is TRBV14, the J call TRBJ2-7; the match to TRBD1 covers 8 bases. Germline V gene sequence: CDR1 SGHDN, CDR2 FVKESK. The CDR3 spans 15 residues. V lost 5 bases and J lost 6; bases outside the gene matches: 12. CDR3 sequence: CASSSGPQGAGEQYF. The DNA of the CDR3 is TGTGCCAGCAGCTCGGGCCCCCAGGGGGCGGGCGAGCAGTACTTC.

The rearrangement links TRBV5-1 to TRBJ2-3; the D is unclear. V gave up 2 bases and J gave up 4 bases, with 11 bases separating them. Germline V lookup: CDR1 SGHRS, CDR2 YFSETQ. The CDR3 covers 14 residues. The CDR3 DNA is TGCGCCAGCAGCTTCGGGCCACTCGCAGATACGCAGTATTTT. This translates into CASSFGPLADTQYF. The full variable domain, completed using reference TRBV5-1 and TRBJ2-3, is KAGVTQTPRYLIKTRGQQVTLSCSPISGHRSVSWYQQTPGQGLQFLFEYFSETQRNKGNFPGRFSGRQFSNSRSEMNVSTLELGDSALYLCASSFGPLADTQYFGPGTRLTVL.

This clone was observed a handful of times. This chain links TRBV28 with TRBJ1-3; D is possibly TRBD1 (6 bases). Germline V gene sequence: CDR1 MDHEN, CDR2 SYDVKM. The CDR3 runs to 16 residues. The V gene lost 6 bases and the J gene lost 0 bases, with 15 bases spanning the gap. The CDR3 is CASSILQGNSGNTIYF. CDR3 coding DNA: TGTGCCAGCAGCATACTACAGGGAAACTCTGGAAACACCATATATTTT. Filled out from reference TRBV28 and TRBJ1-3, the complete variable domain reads DVKVTQSSRYLVKRTGEKVFLECVQDMDHENMFWYRQDPGLGLRLIYFSYDVKMKEKGDIPEGYSVSREKKERFSLILESASTNQTSMYLCASSILQGNSGNTIYFGEGSWLTVV.

CDR3 sequence: CASSPPEMATGELFF. The CDR3 DNA is TGTGCCAGCAGCCCCCCGGAGATGGCCACCGGGGAGCTGTTTTTT. This chain joins TRBV13 and TRBJ2-2; D is unclear. The CDR3 spans 15 residues. Trimming left V 5 bases short and J 4 bases short, with 14 bases between. Germline V gives CDR1 PRHDT, CDR2 FYEKMQ (reference sequence). The variable domain in full, with the rest retrieved from reference TRBV13 and TRBJ2-2, is AAGVIQSPRHLIKEKRETATLKCYPIPRHDTVYWYQQGPGQDPQFLISFYEKMQSDKGSIPDRFSAQQFSDYHSELNMSSLELGDSALYFCASSPPEMATGELFFGEGSRLTVL.

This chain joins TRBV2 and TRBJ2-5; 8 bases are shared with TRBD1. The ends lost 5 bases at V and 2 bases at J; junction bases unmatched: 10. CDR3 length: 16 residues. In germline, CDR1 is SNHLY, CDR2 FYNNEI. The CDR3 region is CASSRDAHRGQETQYF. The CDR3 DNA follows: TGTGCCAGCAGTCGAGACGCGCACAGGGGGCAAGAGACCCAGTACTTC.

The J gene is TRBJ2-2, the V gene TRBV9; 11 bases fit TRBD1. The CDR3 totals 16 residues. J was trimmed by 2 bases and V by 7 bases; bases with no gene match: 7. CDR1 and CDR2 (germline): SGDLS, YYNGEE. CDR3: CASGTGGITNTGELFF. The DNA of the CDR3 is TGTGCCAGCGGGACAGGGGGGATTACAAACACCGGGGAGCTGTTTTTT. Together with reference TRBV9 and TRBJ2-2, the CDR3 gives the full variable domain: DSGVTQTPKHLITATGQRVTLRCSPRSGDLSVYWYQQSLDQGLQFLIQYYNGEERAKGNILERFSAQQFPDLHSELNLSSLELGDSALYFCASGTGGITNTGELFFGEGSRLTVL.

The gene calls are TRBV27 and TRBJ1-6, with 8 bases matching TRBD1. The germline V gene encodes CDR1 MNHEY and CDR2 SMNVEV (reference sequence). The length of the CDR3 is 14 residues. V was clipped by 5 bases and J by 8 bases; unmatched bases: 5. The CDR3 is CASSATGGYSPLHF. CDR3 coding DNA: TGTGCCAGCAGTGCAACAGGGGGGTATTCACCCCTCCACTTT.

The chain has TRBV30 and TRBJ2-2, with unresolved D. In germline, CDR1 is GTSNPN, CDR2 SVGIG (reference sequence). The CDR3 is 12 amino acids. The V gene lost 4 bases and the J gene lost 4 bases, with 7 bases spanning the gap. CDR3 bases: TGTGCCTGGAACACGGGCACCGGGGAGCTGTTTTTT. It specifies CAWNTGTGELFF.

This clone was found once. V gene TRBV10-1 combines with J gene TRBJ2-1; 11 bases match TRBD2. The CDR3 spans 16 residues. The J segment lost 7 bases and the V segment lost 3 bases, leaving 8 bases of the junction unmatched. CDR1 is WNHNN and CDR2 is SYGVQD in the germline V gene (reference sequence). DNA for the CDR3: TGCGCCAGCAGTGATAGCGGGAGGGCCGGTGATAATGAGCAGTTCTTC. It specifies CASSDSGRAGDNEQFF.

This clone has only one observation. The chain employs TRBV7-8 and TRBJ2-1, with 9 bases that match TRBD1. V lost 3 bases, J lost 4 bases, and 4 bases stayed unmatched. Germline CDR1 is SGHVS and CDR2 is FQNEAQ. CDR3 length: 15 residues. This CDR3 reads CASSFGTGIYNEQFF. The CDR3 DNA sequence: TGTGCCAGCAGCTTCGGGACAGGGATATACAATGAGCAGTTCTTC.

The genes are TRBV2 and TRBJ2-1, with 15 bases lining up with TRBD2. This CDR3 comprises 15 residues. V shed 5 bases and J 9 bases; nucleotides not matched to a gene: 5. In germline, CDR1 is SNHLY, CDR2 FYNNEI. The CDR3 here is CASSRTSGRAGEQFF. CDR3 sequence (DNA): TGTGCCAGCAGTCGGACTAGCGGGAGGGCCGGTGAGCAGTTCTTC.

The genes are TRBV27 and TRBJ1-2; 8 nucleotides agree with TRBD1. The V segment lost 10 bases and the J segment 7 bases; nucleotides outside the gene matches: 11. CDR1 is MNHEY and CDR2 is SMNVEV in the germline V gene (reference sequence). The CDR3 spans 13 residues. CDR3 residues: CATVGQGRSGYTF. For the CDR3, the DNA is TGTGCCACCGTAGGACAGGGAAGATCTGGCTACACCTTC.

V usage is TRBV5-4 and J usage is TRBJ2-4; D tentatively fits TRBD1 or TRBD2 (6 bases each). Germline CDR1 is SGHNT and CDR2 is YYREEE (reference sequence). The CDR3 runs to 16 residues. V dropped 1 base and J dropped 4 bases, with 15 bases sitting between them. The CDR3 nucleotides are TGTGCCAGCAGCTTGCCCCTTGGCGGGACAAAAAACATTCAGTACTTC. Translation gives CASSLPLGGTKNIQYF.